The rows below give T cell receptor beta chains drawn from one sample of a study of T-cell memory formation after mild COVID-19. Via MiXCR, TCRdb re-called the 5' RACE reads, giving one row per CDR3 protein. The repertoire includes about 440,000 distinct CDR3 sequences, 20% of them detected once, and around 8.4% sits in the top ten. The sequenced sample consisted of PBMCs or a T cell subset sorted from them (not recorded which). The receptors derive from an adult woman who had mild COVID-19 (a few samples of this study predate the infection). Cell type and time point are not known. Both conserved end residues are part of each CDR3. Fields, in order: clone size, V gene, D gene, J gene, CDR3 protein, CDR3 DNA. A D gene is named only where the DNA matches it firmly. Size is stated for part of the rows, as once, few or many counts, or as a class when the clone is expanded.

size: few
V: TRBV4-3
D: TRBD1
J: TRBJ1-5
CDR3: CASSQHWTGEDQPQHF
DNA: TGCGCCAGCAGCCAGCATTGGACAGGGGAGGATCAGCCCCAGCATTTT

size: -
V: TRBV20-1
D: -
J: TRBJ2-5
CDR3: CSARDDPDETQYF
DNA: TGCAGTGCTAGAGATGATCCGGATGAGACCCAGTACTTC

size: few
V: TRBV20-1
D: -
J: TRBJ1-3
CDR3: CSASAGAGNTIYF
DNA: TGCAGTGCTAGTGCGGGGGCGGGAAACACCATATATTTT

size: -
V: TRBV6-2/TRBV6-3
D: -
J: TRBJ2-1
CDR3: CASSDSNEQFF
DNA: TGTGCCAGCAGTGACAGTAATGAGCAGTTCTTC

size: -
V: TRBV20-1
D: TRBD1
J: TRBJ1-1
CDR3: CSPGDRGNTEAFF
DNA: TGCAGTCCCGGGGACAGGGGGAACACTGAAGCTTTCTTT

size: few
V: TRBV29-1
D: -
J: TRBJ1-2
CDR3: CSVVQGDKGYTF
DNA: TGCAGCGTAGTTCAGGGAGACAAAGGCTACACCTTC

size: few
V: TRBV7-9
D: -
J: TRBJ1-5
CDR3: CASSTDTNNQPQHF
DNA: TGTGCCAGCAGCACGGACACGAACAATCAGCCCCAGCATTTT

size: -
V: TRBV2
D: TRBD1
J: TRBJ2-1
CDR3: CASSPDRGNNEQFF
DNA: TGTGCCAGCAGTCCCGACAGGGGTAACAATGAGCAGTTCTTC

size: few
V: TRBV6-6
D: -
J: TRBJ1-1
CDR3: CASSYPRGRNTEAFF
DNA: TGTGCCAGCAGTTACCCCAGGGGAAGGAACACTGAAGCTTTCTTT

size: -
V: TRBV27
D: TRBD2
J: TRBJ2-7
CDR3: CASSISGSGFYEQYF
DNA: TGTGCCAGCAGTATCAGCGGGAGCGGCTTTTACGAGCAGTACTTC

size: few
V: TRBV4-1
D: TRBD2
J: TRBJ2-2
CDR3: CASSPGGVTGELFF
DNA: TGCGCCAGCAGCCCTGGGGGGGTAACCGGGGAGCTGTTTTTT

size: -
V: TRBV10-3
D: -
J: TRBJ2-1
CDR3: CAIRGLKNEQFF
DNA: TGTGCCATCAGGGGCCTTAAGAATGAGCAGTTCTTC